The 27 T cell receptor beta chains presented below share a single source sample, sequenced in a study of cytomegalovirus exposure and HLA in healthy donors. PCR amplification relied on 60 Vbeta primers (plus 13 Jbeta primers). Sequenced by immunoSEQ multiplex PCR; TCRdb stores in-frame clones only, minus some. Among roughly 98,000 clones listed, around 79% were seen once. Input material: PBMCs. Receptors were obtained from a woman in her sixties or seventies in good health and CMV-seropositive.

The J gene is TRBJ1-4, the V gene TRBV30, with TRBD1 as a possible D gene (5 bases). Germline V gives CDR1 GTSNPN, CDR2 SVGIG (reference sequence). The CDR3 runs to 15 residues. With 2 bases removed from V and 8 bases from J, the gap between germline ends came to 18 bases. CDR3 sequence: CAWSPLGLWEEKLFF. In DNA, the CDR3 is TGTGCCTGGAGTCCCCTGGGACTATGGGAGGAAAAACTGTTTTTT. The full variable domain, its missing parts supplied by reference TRBV30 and TRBJ1-4, is SQTIHQWPATLVQPVGSPLSLECTVEGTSNPNLYWYRQAAGRGLQLLFYSVGIGQISSEVPQNLSASRPQDRQFILSSKKLLLSDSGFYLCAWSPLGLWEEKLFFGSGTQLSVL.

As regards this clone: A read error may account for a junction end that differs from germline. This chain links TRBV7-7 with TRBJ2-3; a possible D gene is TRBD2 (7 bases). Germline V gene lookup returns CDR1 SSHAT and CDR2 FNYEAQ (reference sequence). The CDR3 covers 15 residues. The CDR3 sequence: CASSLGGDSTDTQYF. CDR3 DNA: TGTGCTAGCAGCTTAGGGGGGGACAGCACAGATACGCAGTATTTT. The variable domain in full, completed from reference TRBV7-7 and TRBJ2-3, reads GAGVSQSPRYKVTKRGQDVTLRCDPISSHATLYWYQQALGQGPEFLTYFNYEAQPDKSGLPSDRFSAERPEGSISTLTIQRTEQRDSAMYRCASSLGGDSTDTQYFGPGTRLTVL.

This rearrangement joins TRBV21-1 to TRBJ2-1; the D call TRBD2 from the table was never checked on the DNA. TRBV21-1 is recorded as a pseudogene. The CDR3 runs to 17 residues. The CDR3: CASSKAEGTSGGPEQFF. CDR3 nucleotides: TGTGCCAGCAGCAAAGCAGAGGGGACTAGCGGGGGCCCTGAGCAGTTCTTC.

A few counts support this clone. The V gene is TRBV25-1, the J gene TRBJ1-2, with D possibly matching TRBD1 (6 bases). V dropped 6 bases and J dropped 1 base, with 9 bases sitting between them. CDR1 and CDR2 (germline): MGHDK, SYGVNS. This CDR3 has 13 residues. The CDR3 here is CASSPDSNYGYTF. The DNA for the CDR3 is TGTGCCAGCAGCCCGGACAGTAACTATGGCTACACCTTC.

V and J are TRBV4-3 and TRBJ1-4, with a tentative D call TRBD1 (5 bases). The CDR3 runs 15 residues. The germline V and J ends were trimmed by 0 bases and 8 bases, with 13 bases remaining between them. The germline gives CDR1 LGHNA, CDR2 YSLEER. The CDR3 coding sequence is TGCGCCAGCAGCCAAGAGGCCGGGGGGTACGAAAAACTGTTTTTT. Its translation: CASSQEAGGYEKLFF.

This chain joins TRBV6-1 and TRBJ1-5; TRBD1 agrees at 10 bases. V dropped 11 bases and J dropped 0; count of bases not matched to a gene: 7. The CDR3 length is 15 residues. Germline CDR1 and CDR2: MNHNS and SASEGT. The CDR3 DNA follows: TGTGCCTCGACAGGGGGCCTATATAGCAATCAGCCCCAGCATTTT. Translation gives CASTGGLYSNQPQHF.

The V gene is TRBV2, the J gene TRBJ1-6, with D tentatively TRBD1 (5 bases). The V end lost 7 bases, the J end lost 8 bases, and 15 bases lay between the germline ends. Per the germline V gene, CDR1 is SNHLY and CDR2 is FYNNEI. The CDR3 runs 14 residues. The CDR3 loop is CASIRSQVYSPLHF. Written as DNA, the CDR3 is TGTGCCAGCATCCGGTCACAGGTCTATTCACCCCTCCACTTT.

The chain uses TRBV5-4 and TRBJ1-5; D is unresolved. With 0 bases removed from V and 5 bases from J, the gap between germline ends came to 6 bases. CDR1 is SGHNT and CDR2 is YYREEE in the germline V gene (reference sequence). The CDR3 loop spans 13 amino acids. In nucleotides, the CDR3 is TGTGCCAGCAGCTTGGACGGGGATCAGCCCCAGCATTTT. Translation gives CASSLDGDQPQHF.

The V gene is TRBV30, the J gene TRBJ2-1; 7 bases match TRBD1. Germline CDR1 is GTSNPN and CDR2 is SVGIG (reference sequence). This CDR3 contains 12 residues. The CDR3 DNA reads as TGTGCTTGGGGACAGAACGACAATGAGCAGTTCTTC. Encoded protein: CAWGQNDNEQFF.

The chain couples TRBV29-1 to TRBJ2-1; TRBD2 matches 7 bases. CDR1 is SQVTM and CDR2 is ANQGSEA in the germline V gene. The V gene end was trimmed by 0 bases and the J gene end by 4 bases; junction bases not matched to a gene: 3. The CDR3 totals 14 residues. In DNA, the CDR3 is TGCAGCGTTGAAGATTTGGGAGGGTACAATGAGCAGTTCTTC. This translates into CSVEDLGGYNEQFF.

The chain uses TRBV28 and TRBJ1-4, with D perhaps TRBD1 (5 bases). This CDR3 contains 13 residues. Germline-derived CDR1 and CDR2 are MDHEN and SYDVKM. Trimming removed 2 bases at V and 7 bases at J, with 8 bases between. This CDR3 reads CASSLGGVEKLFF. CDR3 DNA: TGTGCCAGCAGTTTAGGGGGGGTTGAAAAACTGTTTTTT.

The chain employs TRBV2 and TRBJ2-1; 10 positions match TRBD2. The germline CDR1 and CDR2 sequences are SNHLY and FYNNEI. The CDR3 runs to 15 residues. After removal of 11 bases from V and 8 bases from J, the junction contained 15 bases not matched to a gene. The DNA for the CDR3 is TGTGCCTCCTGTCTGGTCCCTAGCGGGAGCCATGAGCAGTTCTTC. Translating it yields CASCLVPSGSHEQFF. Combining the CDR3 with reference TRBV2 and TRBJ2-1 gives the whole variable domain EPEVTQTPSHQVTQMGQEVILRCVPISNHLYFYWYRQILGQKVEFLVSFYNNEISEKSEIFDDQFSVERPDGSNFTLKIRSTKLEDSAMYFCASCLVPSGSHEQFFGPGTRLTVL.

This chain links TRBV5-4 with TRBJ1-5; 9 bases map to TRBD1. This CDR3 has 14 residues. In germline, CDR1 is SGHNT, CDR2 YYREEE (reference sequence). Losses at the gene ends were 4 bases for V and 9 bases for J; bases not matched to a gene: 8. CDR3 nucleotide sequence: TGTGCCAGCAGCACCGACAGGGGGAGTCCGCCCCAGCATTTT. Translating gives CASSTDRGSPPQHF.

V and J are TRBV6-4 and TRBJ2-1; 13 positions match TRBD2. The CDR3 has 14 residues. From germline, CDR1 is MRHNA and CDR2 SNTAGT. With V trimmed by 8 bases and J by 6 bases, 4 bases remained unmatched. CDR3 sequence reads: CASPTSGRSNEQFF. DNA for the CDR3: TGTGCCAGCCCGACTAGCGGGAGGTCCAATGAGCAGTTCTTC.

This clone was observed a handful of times. J is TRBJ2-5 and V is TRBV14; tentatively, D is TRBD2 (5 bases). The germline V gene has CDR1 SGHDN and CDR2 FVKESK. Trimming removed 1 base from V and 4 bases from J, with 13 bases in between. CDR3 size: 15 residues. CDR3 nucleotides: TGTGCCAGCAGCCAAGGTCGTGGGAGTTTAGAGACCCAGTACTTC. This translates into CASSQGRGSLETQYF.

The rearrangement uses TRBV28 and TRBJ1-1; 7 nucleotides align to TRBD1. V gave up 5 bases and J gave up 9 bases; unmatched junction bases: 3. This CDR3 has 11 amino acids. Germline CDR1 and CDR2: MDHEN and SYDVKM. In DNA, the CDR3 is TGTGCCAGCAGTGGGGACAGTCAAGCTTTCTTT. It encodes CASSGDSQAFF.

The chain is built from TRBV7-8 and TRBJ2-5; 9 bases are a match to TRBD2. Germline values: CDR1 SGHVS, CDR2 FQNEAQ. This CDR3 contains 16 residues. V was clipped by 2 bases and J by 5 bases; unmatched bases: 9. The CDR3 DNA reads as TGTGCCAGCAGCTTACCCAGCGGGGGGCCCCAGGAGACCCAGTACTTC. Its protein product is CASSLPSGGPQETQYF.

For the CDR3, the DNA is TGCGCCAGCAGCCCTACCTTAGGAGATCAGCCCCAGCATTTT. Translation gives CASSPTLGDQPQHF. The rearrangement links TRBV5-1 to TRBJ1-5; no definite D call. There are 14 residues in the CDR3. V shed 4 bases and J shed 5 bases, with 13 bases lying between them. Germline lookup yields CDR1 SGHRS and CDR2 YFSETQ.

V and J are TRBV6-6 and TRBJ2-3; TRBD1 might be the D (5 bases). The CDR3 is made up of 16 amino acids. Trimming took 5 bases from V and 0 from J, leaving 15 bases between them. Germline V gene sequence: CDR1 MNHNY, CDR2 SVGAGI (reference sequence). In nucleotides, the CDR3 is TGTGCCAGCAGTAAACCGACAGTTGCTAGCACAGATACGCAGTATTTT. Translated: CASSKPTVASTDTQYF.

The gene calls are TRBV4-1 and TRBJ2-7; 8 bases align to TRBD2. The CDR3 is 15 residues long. The trim removed 4 bases at V and 2 bases at J, leaving 7 bases unmatched. Germline V gene data show CDR1 as MGHRA and CDR2 as YSYEKL. The DNA for the CDR3 is TGCGCCAGCAGCCCACGACTAGCGCCTACCTACGAGCAGTACTTC. The encoded protein is CASSPRLAPTYEQYF.

CDR3 in amino acids: CASSLPGQGIGQPQHF. DNA of the CDR3: TGTGCCAGCAGCCTACCGGGACAGGGAATAGGACAGCCCCAGCATTTT. V usage is TRBV21-1 and J usage is TRBJ1-5; the D call TRBD1 from the table was never checked on the DNA. TRBV21-1 is a known pseudogene. CDR3 length: 16 residues.

This clone appeared a few times. The junction does not match germline at one end; this may be a read error. The CDR3 DNA reads as TGTGCTAGCAGCCGCGGACTAGCGGGGGGGTATACCCAGTACTTC. This sequence encodes CASSRGLAGGYTQYF. This chain connects TRBV7-7 to TRBJ2-5, with 15 bases identical to TRBD2. CDR3 length: 15 amino acids. The V gene's germline CDR1 is SSHAT and CDR2 FNYEAQ (reference sequence).

The rearrangement joins TRBV9 to TRBJ2-3; 9 positions agree with TRBD2. V trimming: 6 bases; J trimming: 6 bases; junction bases outside the gene matches: 5. The CDR3 runs to 13 residues. Looked up from germline, CDR1 is SGDLS and CDR2 is YYNGEE. As DNA, the CDR3 is TGTGCCAGCACGCGGGGGGGCGAGGATACGCAGTATTTT. This encodes CASTRGGEDTQYF.

V gene TRBV2 combines with J gene TRBJ2-6; D is ambiguous. This CDR3 has 14 residues. Per germline, CDR1 SNHLY and CDR2 FYNNEI. V was pared by 8 bases and J by 1 base, with 9 bases between. CDR3 sequence reads: CASAVESGANVLTF. The CDR3 nucleotides are TGTGCCAGCGCTGTAGAATCTGGGGCCAACGTCCTGACTTTC.

The V gene is TRBV12-5, the J gene TRBJ2-3; 13 nucleotides line up with TRBD2. CDR3 size: 22 residues. Germline V gene sequence: CDR1 LGHNT, CDR2 FRNRAP. V shed 1 base, J shed 4 bases, and the junction held 20 bases outside the gene matches. The CDR3 reads CASGLAFGTPGLAGVSADTQYF. CDR3 nucleotides: TGTGCTAGTGGTTTGGCCTTCGGAACACCTGGACTAGCGGGAGTTTCTGCAGATACGCAGTATTTT.

V usage is TRBV5-6 and J usage is TRBJ1-1; TRBD1 aligns across 7 bases. Germline-derived CDR1 and CDR2 are SGHDT and YYEEEE. V trimming: 4 bases; J trimming: 7 bases; junction bases outside the gene matches: 4. The CDR3 length is 12 residues. CDR3 in amino acids: CASSRRTGEAFF. CDR3 in DNA: TGTGCCAGCAGCCGAAGGACAGGTGAAGCTTTCTTT.

This chain joins TRBV9 and TRBJ2-3; 9 bases are a match to TRBD2. Germline assignment: CDR1 SGDLS and CDR2 YYNGEE. V dropped 0 bases and J dropped 6; count of bases not matched to a gene: 5. The CDR3 totals 15 residues. CDR3 DNA: TGTGCCAGCAGCGTAGGGGGGACTAGCCTGGATACGCAGTATTTT. Its protein is CASSVGGTSLDTQYF. The whole variable domain, remainder taken from reference TRBV9 and TRBJ2-3, is DSGVTQTPKHLITATGQRVTLRCSPRSGDLSVYWYQQSLDQGLQFLIQYYNGEERAKGNILERFSAQQFPDLHSELNLSSLELGDSALYFCASSVGGTSLDTQYFGPGTRLTVL.